The subject of this entry is one T cell receptor beta chain. Antigen specificity is unknown. This record belongs to a study of shared clonotypes between healthy human individuals. TCRdb's table, derived via immunoSEQ multiplex PCR, lists solely in-frame clones and lacks some. The sample holds about 2.4 million clones, 93% seen once. Study-wide points: Even with large depth, rarefaction showed that sorted-subset sequencing was incomplete. The sole specimen, blood, was sampled, and tissue repertoires likely differ.

Germline CDR1 PRHDT, CDR2 FYEKMQ (reference sequence). V shed 4 bases, J shed 7 bases, and the junction held 12 bases outside the gene matches. The CDR3 length is 16 residues. The receptor was derived from a man aged 18 to 30 in good health. Some clones in this sample may be carry-over from other donors' samples. Sequenced: naive CD4+ T cells from PBMCs. Subset reported: CD45RA+ positively selected. V and J are TRBV13 and TRBJ2-1; 8 nucleotides agree with TRBD2. Here the CDR3 DNA reads TGTGCCAGCAGCTCCTTAGCGGGAAGGGGGAGGAATGAGCAGTTCTTC. Its translation is CASSSLAGRGRNEQFF. Drawing the rest from reference TRBV13 and TRBJ2-1, the complete variable domain is AAGVIQSPRHLIKEKRETATLKCYPIPRHDTVYWYQQGPGQDPQFLISFYEKMQSDKGSIPDRFSAQQFSDYHSELNMSSLELGDSALYFCASSSLAGRGRNEQFFGPGTRLTVL.